The entry below gives a single T cell receptor (beta chain) sequence along with its context. Its antigen is unknown. The table came from immunoSEQ multiplex PCR; TCRdb's copy has only in-frame clones and leaves some out. The repertoire holds more than 90,000 clones, with 80% to 95% as singletons. This entry is derived from a study of T cell repertoires and HLA-DP antigens. Looking at the study overall: Transduced HeLa cells presented HLA-DP to CD4+ T cells.

The length of the CDR3 is 15 residues. Trimming shortened V by 1 base and J by 5 bases, and 14 bases separated the two germline ends. CDR1 is SEHNR and CDR2 is FQNEAQ in the germline V gene (reference sequence). The receptor comes from a woman younger than 30 in good health and CMV-seronegative. The sample taken for sequencing was CD4+ T cells from PBMCs. The chain joins TRBV7-9 to TRBJ1-2, with no clear D. The CDR3 sequence is CASSLVAGEGYGYTF. CDR3 DNA: TGTGCCAGCAGCTTAGTAGCGGGAGAGGGATATGGCTACACCTTC.